Listed below are T cell receptor beta chains from one sample, sequenced in a study of post-analysis software for immune sequencing data. MiXCR was run by TCRdb on the PCR reads, yielding one entry per CDR3 protein. Of almost 700,000 distinct CDR3 sequences listed, more than 50% are singletons. Sequenced sample: blood. The receptors stem from a girl aged 2 to 9 with multiple sclerosis. The CDR3 runs from the conserved cysteine through the conserved F or W. Fields, in order: clone size, J gene, V gene, D gene, CDR3 DNA, CDR3 protein. A D gene is named only where the DNA matches it firmly. Clone size is shown for a subset of rows, as once, few, many or a class of expanded clone.

few,TRBJ2-3,TRBV6-5,TRBD2,TGTGCCAGCAGACTACTAGCGGGAGTAACAGATACGCAGTATTTT,CASRLLAGVTDTQYF
NA,TRBJ1-2,TRBV7-9,NA,TGTGCCAGCAGCCCGTTCCTCCCTAGGGGTTCTAACTATGGCTACACCTTC,CASSPFLPRGSNYGYTF
NA,TRBJ1-5,TRBV6-2/TRBV6-3,TRBD1,TGTGCCAGCAACCTACAGGGGCAAAATCAGCCCCAGCATTTT,CASNLQGQNQPQHF
few,TRBJ2-7,TRBV20-1,TRBD2,TGCAGTGCTAGTTTGGCAGCGGGGAAGTACGAGCAGTACTTC,CSASLAAGKYEQYF
NA,TRBJ2-1,TRBV11-1,NA,TGTGCCAGCAGCTTAGTTCCCCCCAATGGGGAGCAGTTCTTC,CASSLVPPNGEQFF
NA,TRBJ2-1,TRBV20-1,NA,TGCAGTGCGAATTACAGGAGAATGGGCTCCTACAATGAGCAGTTCTTC,CSANYRRMGSYNEQFF
NA,TRBJ1-6,TRBV7-3,NA,TGTGCCAGCAGCTTAATGGGAGGTTCACCCCTCCACTTT,CASSLMGGSPLHF
once,TRBJ1-2,TRBV20-1,TRBD1,TGCAGTGCTCTTTCAGACAGGGATGGCTACACCTTC,CSALSDRDGYTF
NA,TRBJ1-2,TRBV10-3,NA,TGTGCCATCAGTGACCTGGGTCACTATGGCTACACCTTC,CAISDLGHYGYTF
NA,TRBJ2-3,TRBV29-1,TRBD1,TGCAGCGTTGGACAGGGTGCCACAGATACGCAGTATTTT,CSVGQGATDTQYF
NA,TRBJ2-1,TRBV29-1,TRBD2,TGCAGCGTTTCCCCCGCGGGAGTTGGCGATGAGCAGTTCTTC,CSVSPAGVGDEQFF
NA,TRBJ1-5,TRBV20-1,TRBD1,TGCAGTGCCCAACAGGGGAGCAATCAGCCCCAGCATTTT,CSAQQGSNQPQHF
NA,TRBJ2-4,TRBV3-1,NA,TGTGCCAGCAGCCATCAGGGCGACATTCAGTACTTC,CASSHQGDIQYF
NA,TRBJ2-7,TRBV7-9,NA,TGTGCCAGCAGCTTAGCACAAGGGGTTTACGAGCAGTACTTC,CASSLAQGVYEQYF
NA,TRBJ2-4,TRBV11-2,TRBD1,TGTGCCAGCAGCTACGGGACAGGGGCGACCCACAAAAACATTCAGTACTTC,CASSYGTGATHKNIQYF
NA,TRBJ2-1,TRBV29-1,TRBD1,TGCAGCGTTGAAGACCTCCCCGGGACAGGATACAATGAGCAGTTCTTC,CSVEDLPGTGYNEQFF
NA,TRBJ2-3,TRBV20-1,TRBD2,TGCAGTGCTAGTCACCCCAGTCTAGCGGGAGGGCCCCGACAAGATACGCAGTATTTT,CSASHPSLAGGPRQDTQYF
NA,TRBJ2-5,TRBV14,NA,TGTGCCAGCAGCCAACGCGTCAGAGGCGAGACCCAGTACTTC,CASSQRVRGETQYF
NA,TRBJ2-2,TRBV11-2,TRBD2,TGTGCCAGCAGCTTAGGCGGGAGGGCCTCCGGGGAGCTGTTTTTT,CASSLGGRASGELFF
NA,TRBJ2-5,TRBV7-9,TRBD1,TGTGCCAGGAGCTCAGACAGGGGAGGAGAGACCCAGTACTTC,CARSSDRGGETQYF
NA,TRBJ1-5,TRBV25-1,NA,TGTGCCAGCAGTGATTCCAGGACCAATCAGCCCCAGCATTTT,CASSDSRTNQPQHF
NA,TRBJ2-7,TRBV20-1,NA,TGCAGTGCTAGGAAGGACATCGAGCCTCCAGGGCTAGCGCAGTACTTC,CSARKDIEPPGLAQYF
NA,TRBJ2-1,TRBV12-3/TRBV12-4,NA,TGTGCCAGCAGTTTTAGAAATCTGGGTTACAATGAGCAGTTCTTC,CASSFRNLGYNEQFF
NA,TRBJ1-4,TRBV5-1,TRBD1,TGCGCCAGCAGCTCCGGACAGGGGAGAACTAATGAAAAACTGTTTTTT,CASSSGQGRTNEKLFF
NA,TRBJ2-1,TRBV2,NA,TGTGCCAGCAGTATTCACCCCAATGAGCAGTTCTTC,CASSIHPNEQFF
NA,TRBJ2-3,TRBV7-2,NA,TGTGCCAGCAGCCCCCTCTCTACACCGGGGGATACGCAGTATTTT,CASSPLSTPGDTQYF
NA,TRBJ1-1,TRBV3-1,NA,TGTGCCAGCAGCCAAGATCGCCGGCACACTGAAGCTTTCTTT,CASSQDRRHTEAFF
NA,TRBJ1-2,TRBV12-3/TRBV12-4,TRBD1,TGTGCCAGCAGTCAGACAGGGATGGGCTATGGCTACACCTTC,CASSQTGMGYGYTF
NA,TRBJ2-5,TRBV4-2,NA,TGTGCCAGCAGCCGGAGAGGGCCCTACAATGAGCAGTACTTC,CASSRRGPYNEQYF
once,TRBJ1-2,TRBV6-2/TRBV6-3,TRBD1,TGTGCCAGCAGTGGGACAGTCAGCTATGGCTACACCTTC,CASSGTVSYGYTF
NA,TRBJ1-5,TRBV12-3/TRBV12-4,NA,TGTGCCAGCAGGGTTCAGGGGAAAGGGCAGCCCCAGCATTTT,CASRVQGKGQPQHF
few,TRBJ2-3,TRBV6-2/TRBV6-3,NA,TGTGCCAGCAGTGCATCGTGGGGGGCGAGCACAGATACGCAGTATTTT,CASSASWGASTDTQYF
once,TRBJ1-2,TRBV24-1,NA,TGTGCCACCAGTGACCCGACAGAATCCTATGGCTACACCTTC,CATSDPTESYGYTF
NA,TRBJ1-5,TRBV20-1,NA,TGCAGTGCTACGCCCCAGGGGCTGGATCAGCCCCAGCATTTT,CSATPQGLDQPQHF
NA,TRBJ2-7,TRBV20-1,TRBD1,TGCAGTGCTACGAGACAGGGGGTGTTCTACGAGCAGTACTTC,CSATRQGVFYEQYF
NA,TRBJ1-2,TRBV5-1,TRBD1,TGCGCCAGCAGCTTAGACAGGGTATTTTATGGCTACACCTTC,CASSLDRVFYGYTF
NA,TRBJ1-1,TRBV29-1,TRBD1,TGCAGCGGGACGGGACAGATGAACACTGAAGCTTTCTTT,CSGTGQMNTEAFF
NA,TRBJ1-2,TRBV7-2,NA,TGTGCCAGCAGCTTAGAACCCGACAGGTGGGAAGGCTACACCTTC,CASSLEPDRWEGYTF
once,TRBJ2-7,TRBV29-1,TRBD2,TGCAGCGTTGTCTCGATAGGGCCGGCTAGCGGGAGTACAAACGAGCAGTACTTC,CSVVSIGPASGSTNEQYF
NA,TRBJ2-3,TRBV5-1,TRBD1,TGCGCCAGCAGCGAACAGGGGACCACAGATACGCAGTATTTT,CASSEQGTTDTQYF
few,TRBJ1-5,TRBV5-1,NA,TGCGCCAGCAGCTTGGAAGCCTTCGGTCAGCCCCAGCATTTT,CASSLEAFGQPQHF
NA,TRBJ1-6,TRBV7-8,TRBD1,TGTGCCAGCAGCTTAGCAGGATATGGGGACAGGGGACATTCACCCCTCCACTTT,CASSLAGYGDRGHSPLHF
NA,TRBJ2-5,TRBV20-1,TRBD2,TGCAGTGCCCCGATACCGGGACTAGCGGTGGAGACCCAGTACTTC,CSAPIPGLAVETQYF
once,TRBJ2-3,TRBV7-9,TRBD1,TGTGCCAGCAGCTCCGGGACAGGGGTTTTAGGGACAGACACGCAGTATTTT,CASSSGTGVLGTDTQYF
few,TRBJ2-5,TRBV7-8,NA,TGTGCCAGCAGTTTCCTCTCTGCGTACCAAGAGACCCAGTACTTC,CASSFLSAYQETQYF
few,TRBJ1-2,TRBV12-3/TRBV12-4,NA,TGTGCCAGCAGGCTAGGGTCTTCGCTCGGCTACACCTTC,CASRLGSSLGYTF
NA,TRBJ2-1,TRBV6-1,NA,TGTGCCAGCAGTGAGTGGAGGGGGCTCTACAATGAGCAGTTCTTC,CASSEWRGLYNEQFF
few,TRBJ2-4,TRBV7-9,NA,TGTGCCAGCAGCTCAGTTGGGAACATTCAGTACTTC,CASSSVGNIQYF
NA,TRBJ2-3,TRBV7-3,TRBD2,TGTGCCAGCAGCGAAGGACTAGCGGGAGTCACAGATACGCAGTATTTT,CASSEGLAGVTDTQYF
NA,TRBJ2-7,TRBV11-2,NA,TGTGCCAGCAGCCTCATGCCGCACGAGCAGGACTTC,CASSLMPHEQDF
NA,TRBJ2-3,TRBV12-3/TRBV12-4,NA,TGTGCCAGCAGTTTACAGGGGGGTAATACAGATACGCAGTATTTT,CASSLQGGNTDTQYF
NA,TRBJ2-6,TRBV7-9,NA,TGTGCCAGCAGCTTTGGCCTCTCTGGGGCCAACGTCCTGACTTTC,CASSFGLSGANVLTF
NA,TRBJ2-7,TRBV3-1,NA,TGTGCCAGCAGCCCCGCCGAATTCTCCTACGAGCAGTACTTC,CASSPAEFSYEQYF